The T cell receptor beta chain described here comes from a study of T cells in Graves' hyperthyroidism and ophthalmopathy. The CDR3 length is 16 residues. Trimming cost V 0 bases and J 7 bases, with 19 bases left between them. The germline gives CDR1 KGHSH, CDR2 LQKENI. Only a few counts were recorded for this clonotype. The hyperthyroidism patients had all been newly diagnosed, and their disease duration was under 2 months. Their ages ranged from 18 to 65 years. Uncontrolled infection, other autoimmune disease, pregnancy or lactation excluded patients. Clinical symptoms, serum thyroxine, TRAb, thyroid ultrasound and orbital computed tomography informed diagnoses. Using RNA transcripts as the source, TCR beta CDR3 regions were amplified. HTBI primers were the set used in a first-round RT-PCR of the TCR CDR3. TCRdb re-analysed the multiplex PCR reads in MiXCR, keeping a single row per CDR3 protein. In the table there are some 400,000 distinct CDR3 sequences, about 15% of which are singletons.

The chain recombines TRBV18 with TRBJ2-7; possibly TRBD1 or TRBD2 for D (5 bases each). What was sequenced was blood. This TCR was recovered from an older woman with Graves' hyperthyroidism. CDR3: CASSPPNSGPEGEQYF. In DNA form, the CDR3 reads TGTGCCAGCTCACCACCTAACTCGGGCCCCGAGGGGGAGCAGTACTTC.